This is a list of T cell receptor beta chains from one sample in a study of blood T cell repertoires in COVID-19. Sequencing was performed with immunoSEQ multiplex PCR; in TCRdb, only in-frame clones are kept and a portion is missing. The table records about 59,000 clones, about four fifths of them present only once. The sample taken for sequencing was peripheral blood. The source of these receptors is an elderly woman with acute or convalescent COVID-19. Each CDR3 is given with its conserved first and last residue. D genes are given only for firm matches. Some rows mark clone size as missing; the rest say once, few, many or name a class of expanded clone.

TRBV6-1	TRBD1	TRBJ1-2	-	CASSEVGGAGGYTF	TGTGCCAGCAGTGAAGTAGGGGGCGCGGGAGGCTACACCTTC
TRBV7-2	-	TRBJ2-3	-	CASSLAAASTDTQYF	TGTGCCAGCAGCTTAGCGGCCGCCAGCACAGATACGCAGTATTTT
TRBV5-6	-	TRBJ1-2	-	CASSLDAGAGGYTF	TGTGCCAGCAGCTTAGACGCGGGGGCGGGCGGCTACACCTTC
TRBV5-4	-	TRBJ2-7	-	CASRSAPLSEQYF	TGTGCCAGCAGAAGCGCACCGCTGTCCGAGCAGTACTTC
TRBV27	TRBD2	TRBJ2-5	once	CASPRASGRLETQYF	TGTGCCAGTCCCCGGGCTAGCGGGAGGTTAGAGACCCAGTACTTC
TRBV28	TRBD1	TRBJ1-1	few	CASSLSTGGLVEAFF	TGTGCCAGCAGTTTATCGACAGGGGGACTGGTTGAAGCTTTCTTT
TRBV29-1	-	TRBJ1-1	-	CSGETGINTEAFF	TGCAGCGGTGAGACAGGCATAAACACTGAAGCTTTCTTT
TRBV6-6	-	TRBJ2-7	once	CASSPGSYEQYF	TGTGCCAGCAGTCCAGGGTCCTACGAGCAGTACTTC
TRBV5-4	TRBD1	TRBJ1-2	-	CASSFQGGSGYTF	TGTGCCAGCAGCTTTCAAGGGGGCTCTGGCTACACCTTC
TRBV19	TRBD1	TRBJ1-2	-	CASSPDRENYGYTF	TGTGCCAGTAGTCCGGACAGGGAGAACTATGGCTACACCTTC
TRBV5-1	-	TRBJ1-3	-	CASSAIGADSGNTIYF	TGCGCCAGCAGCGCAATAGGGGCGGACTCTGGAAACACCATATATTTT
TRBV7-2	TRBD1	TRBJ1-5	-	CASSPGQGNQPQHF	TGTGCCAGCAGCCCAGGACAGGGCAATCAGCCCCAGCATTTT
TRBV5-7	-	TRBJ1-1	-	CASSPDRLTNTEAFF	TGTGCCAGCAGTCCCGACAGGCTGACGAACACTGAAGCTTTCTTT